This paragraph covers one T cell receptor beta chain sequence. Its target is unknown. Libraries were prepared by immunoSEQ multiplex PCR; TCRdb keeps only in-frame clonotypes and omits some of them. The sample holds 70,000 to 95,000 clones; 94% are singletons and the top ten take roughly 22%. The data were obtained in a study of OX40 agonist ivuxolimab in advanced cancers. Study summary: Patients were approximately 80% male with ages roughly 20 to 90, mean about 65. Points from the study as a whole: Which antigen the expanded peripheral T cells recognized is unknown. CD8+ T cells averaged more expanded clones than CD4+.

J lost 6 bases, V lost 1 base, and 3 bases had no gene match. The germline V gene has CDR1 SGHTA and CDR2 FQGNSA. CDR3 size: 15 residues. Specimen: CD4+ or CD8+ T cells sorted from blood, collected in a trial of the OX40 agonist ivuxolimab. This receptor was obtained from an adult with an advanced solid tumor such as melanoma, head and neck, liver or kidney cancer. V is TRBV7-2 and J is TRBJ1-2; 12 bases are shared with TRBD1. The CDR3 DNA reads TGTGCCAGCAGCTTAGGGGGACAGGGGGCGGATGGCTACACCTTC. This sequence encodes CASSLGGQGADGYTF.